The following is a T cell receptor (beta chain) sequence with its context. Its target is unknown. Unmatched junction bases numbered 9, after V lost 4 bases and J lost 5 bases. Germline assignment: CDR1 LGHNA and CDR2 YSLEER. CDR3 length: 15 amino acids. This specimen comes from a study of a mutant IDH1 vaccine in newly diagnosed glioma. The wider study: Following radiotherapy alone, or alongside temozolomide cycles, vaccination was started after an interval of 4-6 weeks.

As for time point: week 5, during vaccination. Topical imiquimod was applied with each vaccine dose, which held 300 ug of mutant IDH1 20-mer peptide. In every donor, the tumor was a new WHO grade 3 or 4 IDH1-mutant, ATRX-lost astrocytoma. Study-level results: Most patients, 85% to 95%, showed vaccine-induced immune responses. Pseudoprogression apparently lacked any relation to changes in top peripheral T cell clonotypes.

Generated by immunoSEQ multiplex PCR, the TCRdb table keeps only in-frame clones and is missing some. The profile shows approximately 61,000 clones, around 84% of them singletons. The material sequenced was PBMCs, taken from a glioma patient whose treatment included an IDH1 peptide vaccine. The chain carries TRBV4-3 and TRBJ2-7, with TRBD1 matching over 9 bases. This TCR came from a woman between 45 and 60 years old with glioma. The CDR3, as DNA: TGCGCCAGCAGCCCCCATGGACAGGGGCGGGACGAGCAGTACTTC. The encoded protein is CASSPHGQGRDEQYF.